This TCR beta chain comes out of a study of human T cells and chemical hapten exposure (TCRdb year 2021). In terms of the full investigation: For sensitization, 2% DPC in acetone was applied to a 2 cm by 2 cm area of upper inner arm skin. Weekly therapeutic DPC doses were additionally applied to the scalp of patients throughout the roughly 23-week study period. Patch testing on the upper back used Finn chambers containing 0.01% DPC, with scoring done after 6 days according to International Contact Dermatitis Research Group standards. The patient cohort, mostly female, included alopecia areata with under or over 50% scalp involvement, alopecia totalis and alopecia universalis. Libraries were pooled for sequencing, and per-sample TCR yields varied mainly because of small differences in library volumes within the pool. The study tracked peripheral blood TCR repertoire changes in vivo during primary and secondary sensitization to the hapten diphenylcyclopropenone (DPC) in alopecia patients. Blood samples were taken from patients before sensitization (week 0) and then at 2, 6 and about 24 weeks after DPC sensitization. About 29 alopecia patients gave blood for TCR sequencing at one to four time points (pre-sensitization, 2, 6 and 24 weeks). General conclusions and limits of the study: DPC sensitization did not change how many TCRs were above 1 in 1000 frequency, and no evidence was found of alterations in global repertoire structure. Repeated subsampling changed both the strength of the expansion versus patch-test correlation and the threshold at which that correlation became significant. Compared with pre-sensitization or healthy control sets, expanded TCRs formed significantly more large CDR3 similarity clusters, which is consistent with antigen-driven responses. The number of PT1 expanded TCRs positively correlated with patch test score, significant at thresholds 8, 16 and 32 but not 4. Because every patient had alopecia, a presumed autoimmune disease, the patients' immune response might differ from that of healthy individuals.

The sample's time point label is to be understood as: patch test 2, 6 weeks after DPC sensitization. Per the publication, the treatment or condition label means: therapeutic diphenylcyclopropenone sensitization with weekly scalp DPC. At every patch-test visit, the blood draw took place before the patch test was put on. To be eligible, patients had to be aged 18 to 70, diagnosed with alopecia and judged suitable for DPC therapy, while pregnant patients were excluded. Total RNA was extracted from unfractionated whole blood collected in Tempus Blood RNA tubes. Receptors were amplified or captured by RACE. Sequencing relied on a NextSeq 500. During library preparation, unique molecular identifiers were attached to individual cDNA molecules so that TCRs could be counted quantitatively and reproducibly. From each blood RNA sample, both TCR alpha and TCR beta chains were sequenced. The paper's processing steps were these. Samples had a median of 95,638 TCRs, with a range from about 23,224 to 690,600. The Decombinator software suite was used to annotate V, J and CDR3 in the TCR reads. For the PS versus PT1 abundance plots, all samples were subsampled to the same number of TCRs (28,000). Expanded TCRs were defined as absent before sensitization and observed at least eight times at the 2-week time point. TCRdb reworked the public reads: Q25 trimming with fastp, MiXCR clone assembly, productive beta chains retained. A single entry per CDR3 protein holds the most common genes and DNA from its merged rows. TCRdb, not the original authors, processed these V and J calls. This sample is represented by approximately 95,000 distinct CDR3 sequences; 9.5% to 12% of them were singletons. Roughly 3% of the sample goes to the ten largest clones.

CDR1 and CDR2, per the germline V gene, are MDHEN and SYDVKM. V loses 5 bases, J loses 6 bases, and the germline ends lie 17 bases apart. The CDR3 numbers 14 residues from cysteine through phenylalanine. Of all the DNA, just the CDR3 is kept, 42 bases in frame from base 1. About this clonotype itself: What antigen it recognizes has not been identified. No base qualities exist here, and no much larger clone lies one base off it.

The chain is assembled from TRBV28 and TRBJ2-7; matching of 5 bases hints at TRBD2 as the D gene. The input for sequencing was whole blood, taken in connection with sensitization to the hapten diphenylcyclopropenone (DPC). The source of this sequence is a middle-aged woman with alopecia areata. Some clones in this sample may be carry-over from other donors' samples. The CDR3 reads CASSLPGSLGEQYF. Here is the DNA: TGTGCCAGCAGTCTCCCTGGGAGTCTAGGCGAGCAGTACTTC.